The clone carrying this T cell receptor beta chain was recorded only once. Authors' processing steps: How many nucleated cells were present was estimated from reference gene primer amplification. Some clones are missing from TCRdb's copy, which holds only in-frame ones; the method was immunoSEQ multiplex PCR. That table furnishes V, J and clone size, whereas the DNA furnished D and trimming. The sample carries 250,000 to 300,000 clones, 75% to 90% recorded once. These data are taken from a study of blood T cell repertoires in COVID-19. On the study more broadly: Whether acute or convalescent, the COVID-19 samples came from the United States, Italy and Spain. In each case, the material was cDNA or gDNA derived from T cells, B-cell-depleted T cells, or PBMCs.

The CDR3 consists of 16 residues. J lost 0 bases, V lost 4 bases, and 7 bases had no gene match. Germline V gives CDR1 SGHRS, CDR2 YFSETQ. The V and J genes are TRBV5-1 and TRBJ1-3; 7 positions agree with TRBD1. This sequence originates from a man aged 55 to 70 who had recovered from COVID-19. Input material: peripheral blood. CDR3 in DNA: TGCGCCAGCAGCCTAAACAGACAGGGCTCTGGAAACACCATATATTTT. This encodes CASSLNRQGSGNTIYF.